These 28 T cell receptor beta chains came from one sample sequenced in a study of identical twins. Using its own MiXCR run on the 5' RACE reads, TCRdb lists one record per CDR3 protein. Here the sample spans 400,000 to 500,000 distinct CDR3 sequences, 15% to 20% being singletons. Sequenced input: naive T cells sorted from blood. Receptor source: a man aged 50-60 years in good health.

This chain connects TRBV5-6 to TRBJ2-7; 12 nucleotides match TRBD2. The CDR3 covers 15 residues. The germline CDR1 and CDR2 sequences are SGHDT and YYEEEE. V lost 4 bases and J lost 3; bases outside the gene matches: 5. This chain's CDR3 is CASSRGLAGNYEQYF. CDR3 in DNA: TGTGCCAGCAGCCGCGGACTAGCGGGGAACTACGAGCAGTACTTC.

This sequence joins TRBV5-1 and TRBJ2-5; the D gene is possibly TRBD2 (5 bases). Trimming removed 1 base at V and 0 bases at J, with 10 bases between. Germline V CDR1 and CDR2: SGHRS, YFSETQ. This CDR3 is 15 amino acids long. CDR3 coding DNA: TGCGCCAGCAGCTTGTCGAGGGCCGACCAAGAGACCCAGTACTTC. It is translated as CASSLSRADQETQYF. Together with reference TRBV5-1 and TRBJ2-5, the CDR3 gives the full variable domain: KAGVTQTPRYLIKTRGQQVTLSCSPISGHRSVSWYQQTPGQGLQFLFEYFSETQRNKGNFPGRFSGRQFSNSRSEMNVSTLELGDSALYLCASSLSRADQETQYFGPGTRLLVL.

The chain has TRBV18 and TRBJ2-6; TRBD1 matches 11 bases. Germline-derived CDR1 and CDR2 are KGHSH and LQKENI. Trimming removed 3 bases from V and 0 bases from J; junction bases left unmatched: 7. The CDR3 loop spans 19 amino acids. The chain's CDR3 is CASSPIPGQGVSGANVLTF. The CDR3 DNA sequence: TGTGCCAGCTCACCCATACCGGGACAGGGGGTCTCTGGGGCCAACGTCCTGACTTTC.

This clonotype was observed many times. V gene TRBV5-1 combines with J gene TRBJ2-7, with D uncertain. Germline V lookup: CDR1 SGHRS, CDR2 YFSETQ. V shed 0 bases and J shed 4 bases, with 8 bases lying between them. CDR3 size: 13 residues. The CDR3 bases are TGCGCCAGCAGCTTGGAGTCAGGATACGAGCAGTACTTC. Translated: CASSLESGYEQYF.

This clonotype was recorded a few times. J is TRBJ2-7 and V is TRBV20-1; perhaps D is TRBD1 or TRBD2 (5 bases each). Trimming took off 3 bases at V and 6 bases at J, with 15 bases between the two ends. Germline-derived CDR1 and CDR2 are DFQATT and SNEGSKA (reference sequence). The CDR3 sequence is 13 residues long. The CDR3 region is CSASRDQGGEQYF. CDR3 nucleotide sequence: TGCAGTGCTAGTCGGGACCAAGGAGGCGAGCAGTACTTC.

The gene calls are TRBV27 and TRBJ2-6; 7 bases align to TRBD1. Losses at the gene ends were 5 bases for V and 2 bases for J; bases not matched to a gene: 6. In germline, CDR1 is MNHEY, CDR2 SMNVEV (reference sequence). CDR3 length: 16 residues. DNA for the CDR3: TGTGCCAGCAGTCCGACAGGGTCGGCTGGGGCCAACGTCCTGACTTTC. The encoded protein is CASSPTGSAGANVLTF.

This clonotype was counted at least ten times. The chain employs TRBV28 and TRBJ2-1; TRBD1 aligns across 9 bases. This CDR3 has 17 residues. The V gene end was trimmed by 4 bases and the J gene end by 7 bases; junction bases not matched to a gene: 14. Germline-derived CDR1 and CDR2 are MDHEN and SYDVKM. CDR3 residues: CASSSFDRGEVNNEQFF. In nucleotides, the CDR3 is TGTGCCAGCAGTTCCTTCGACAGGGGGGAGGTTAATAATGAGCAGTTCTTC.

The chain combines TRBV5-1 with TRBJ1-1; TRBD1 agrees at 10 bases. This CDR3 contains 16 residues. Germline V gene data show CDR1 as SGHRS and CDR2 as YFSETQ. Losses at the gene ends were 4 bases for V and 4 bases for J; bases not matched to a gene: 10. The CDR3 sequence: CASSPTDRGSVTEAFF. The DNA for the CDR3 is TGCGCCAGCAGCCCAACGGACAGGGGGAGCGTCACTGAAGCTTTCTTT. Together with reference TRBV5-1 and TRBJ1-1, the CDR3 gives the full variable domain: KAGVTQTPRYLIKTRGQQVTLSCSPISGHRSVSWYQQTPGQGLQFLFEYFSETQRNKGNFPGRFSGRQFSNSRSEMNVSTLELGDSALYLCASSPTDRGSVTEAFFGQGTRLTVV.

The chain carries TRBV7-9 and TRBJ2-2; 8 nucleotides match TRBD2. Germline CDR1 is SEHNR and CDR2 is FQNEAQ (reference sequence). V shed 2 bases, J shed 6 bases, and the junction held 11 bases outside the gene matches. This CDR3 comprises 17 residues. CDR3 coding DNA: TGTGCCAGCAGCTTAAGGAATAGCGTGACTAGCGCCGGGGAGCTGTTTTTT. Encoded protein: CASSLRNSVTSAGELFF.

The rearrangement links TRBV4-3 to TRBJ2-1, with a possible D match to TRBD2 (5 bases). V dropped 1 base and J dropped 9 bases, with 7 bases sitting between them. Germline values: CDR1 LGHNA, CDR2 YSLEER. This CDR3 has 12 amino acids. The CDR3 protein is CASSQGAGEQFF. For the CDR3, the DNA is TGCGCCAGCAGCCAAGGGGCGGGTGAGCAGTTCTTC.

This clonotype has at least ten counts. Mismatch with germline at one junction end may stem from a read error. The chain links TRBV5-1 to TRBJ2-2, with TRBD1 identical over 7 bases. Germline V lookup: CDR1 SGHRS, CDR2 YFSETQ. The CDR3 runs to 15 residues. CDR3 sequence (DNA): TGTGCCAGCTCACTCCGACAGGGAAACACCGGGGAGCTGTTTTTT. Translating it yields CASSLRQGNTGELFF.

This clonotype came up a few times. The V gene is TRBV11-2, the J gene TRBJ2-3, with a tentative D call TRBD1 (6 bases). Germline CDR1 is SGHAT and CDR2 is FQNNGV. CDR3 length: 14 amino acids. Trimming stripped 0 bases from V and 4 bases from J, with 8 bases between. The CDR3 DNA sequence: TGTGCCAGCAGCTTAGACAGGGGAGCAGATACGCAGTATTTT. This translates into CASSLDRGADTQYF.

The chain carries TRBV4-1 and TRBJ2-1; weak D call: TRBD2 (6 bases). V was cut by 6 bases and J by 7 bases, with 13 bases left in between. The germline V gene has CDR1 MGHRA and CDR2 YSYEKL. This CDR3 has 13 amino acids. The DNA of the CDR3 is TGCGCCAGCAGACCCTCCGGGGGAAATGAGCAGTTCTTC. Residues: CASRPSGGNEQFF.

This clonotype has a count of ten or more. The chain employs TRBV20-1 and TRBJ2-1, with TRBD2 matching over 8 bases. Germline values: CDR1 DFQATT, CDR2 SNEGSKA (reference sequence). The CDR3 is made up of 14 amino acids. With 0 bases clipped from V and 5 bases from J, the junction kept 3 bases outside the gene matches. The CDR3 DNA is TGCAGTGCTAGAGAAGCGGGGGTAAACAATGAGCAGTTCTTC. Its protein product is CSAREAGVNNEQFF.

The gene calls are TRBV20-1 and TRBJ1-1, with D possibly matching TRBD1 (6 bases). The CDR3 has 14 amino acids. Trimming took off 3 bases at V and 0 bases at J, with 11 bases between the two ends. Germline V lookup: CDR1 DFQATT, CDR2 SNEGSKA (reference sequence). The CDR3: CSARRGAVNTEAFF. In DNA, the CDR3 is TGCAGTGCTAGGCGGGGGGCCGTGAACACTGAAGCTTTCTTT.

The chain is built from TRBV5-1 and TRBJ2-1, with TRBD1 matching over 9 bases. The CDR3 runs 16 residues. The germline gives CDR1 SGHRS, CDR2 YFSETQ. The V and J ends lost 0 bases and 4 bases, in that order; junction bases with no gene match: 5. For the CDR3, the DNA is TGCGCCAGCAGCTTGGCCTTCGGACAGGGGTACAATGAGCAGTTCTTC. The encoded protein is CASSLAFGQGYNEQFF.

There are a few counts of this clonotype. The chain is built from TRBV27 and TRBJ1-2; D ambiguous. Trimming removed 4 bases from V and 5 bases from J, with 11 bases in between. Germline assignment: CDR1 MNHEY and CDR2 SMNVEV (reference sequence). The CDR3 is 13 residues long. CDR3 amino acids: CASSWSVGYGYTF. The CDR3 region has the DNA TGTGCCAGCAGTTGGAGCGTGGGTTATGGCTACACCTTC.

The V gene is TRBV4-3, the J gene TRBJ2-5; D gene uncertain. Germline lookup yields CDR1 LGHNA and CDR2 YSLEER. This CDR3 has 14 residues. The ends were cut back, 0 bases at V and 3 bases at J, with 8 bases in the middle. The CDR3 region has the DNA TGCGCCAGCAGCCAAGAAGACGGAAAAGAGACCCAGTACTTC. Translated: CASSQEDGKETQYF.

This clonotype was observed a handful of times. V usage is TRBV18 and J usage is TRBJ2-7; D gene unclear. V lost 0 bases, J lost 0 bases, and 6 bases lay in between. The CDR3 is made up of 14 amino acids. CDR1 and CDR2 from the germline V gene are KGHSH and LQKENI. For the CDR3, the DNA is TGTGCCAGCTCACCACCGGCGAGCTCCTACGAGCAGTACTTC. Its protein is CASSPPASSYEQYF.

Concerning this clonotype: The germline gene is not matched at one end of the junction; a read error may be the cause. CDR3 sequence: CASGQSSSNEQFF. The DNA for the CDR3 is TGTGCTAGTGGGCAGAGTTCCTCCAATGAGCAGTTCTTC. The V gene is TRBV12-5, the J gene TRBJ2-1, with unresolved D. The CDR3 covers 13 residues. Germline V CDR1 and CDR2: LGHNT, FRNRAP. The full variable domain, in which reference TRBV12-5 and TRBJ2-1 provide the parts outside the CDR3, is DARVTQTPRHKVTEMGQEVTMRCQPILGHNTVFWYRQTMMQGLELLAYFRNRAPLDDSGMPKDRFSAEMPDATLATLKIQPSEPRDSAVYFCASGQSSSNEQFFGPGTRLTVL.

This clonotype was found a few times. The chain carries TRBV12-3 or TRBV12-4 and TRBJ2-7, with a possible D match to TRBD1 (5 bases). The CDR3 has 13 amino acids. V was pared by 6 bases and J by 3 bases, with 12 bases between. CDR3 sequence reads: CASSSGIGYEQYF. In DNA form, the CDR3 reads TGTGCCAGCAGCTCAGGGATAGGCTACGAGCAGTACTTC.

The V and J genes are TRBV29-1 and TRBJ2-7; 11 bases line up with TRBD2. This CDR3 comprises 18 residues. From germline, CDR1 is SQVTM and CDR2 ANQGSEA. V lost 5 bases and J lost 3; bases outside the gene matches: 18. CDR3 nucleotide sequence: TGCAGCGTTTCCTACTCGGGGGTAACTAGCGGGAGTGGCTACGAGCAGTACTTC. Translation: CSVSYSGVTSGSGYEQYF.

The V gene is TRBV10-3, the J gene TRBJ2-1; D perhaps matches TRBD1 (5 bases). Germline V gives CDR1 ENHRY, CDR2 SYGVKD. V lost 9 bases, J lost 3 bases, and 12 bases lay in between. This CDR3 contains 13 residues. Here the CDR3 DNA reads TGTGCCATAAGGGGCAGGGACTACAATGAGCAGTTCTTC. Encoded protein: CAIRGRDYNEQFF.

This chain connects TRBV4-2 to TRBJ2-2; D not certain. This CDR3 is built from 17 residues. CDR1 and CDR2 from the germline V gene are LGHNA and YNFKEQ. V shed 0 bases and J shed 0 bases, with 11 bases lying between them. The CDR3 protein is CASSQDSNRANTGELFF. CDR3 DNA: TGTGCCAGCAGCCAAGATAGCAATAGGGCGAACACCGGGGAGCTGTTTTTT.

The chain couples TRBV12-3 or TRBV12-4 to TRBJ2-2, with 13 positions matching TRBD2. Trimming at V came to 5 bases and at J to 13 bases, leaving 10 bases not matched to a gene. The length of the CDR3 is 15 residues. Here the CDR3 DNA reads TGTGCCAGCAGTAAGCGGACTAGCGGGAGCGGTGGGCTGTTTTTT. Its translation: CASSKRTSGSGGLFF.

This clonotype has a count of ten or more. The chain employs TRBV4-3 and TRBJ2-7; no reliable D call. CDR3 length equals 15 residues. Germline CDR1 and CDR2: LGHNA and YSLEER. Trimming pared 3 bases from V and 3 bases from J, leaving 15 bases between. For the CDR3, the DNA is TGCGCCAGCAGCCAGAGGACGGAAGTGAGCTACGAGCAGTACTTC. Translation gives CASSQRTEVSYEQYF.

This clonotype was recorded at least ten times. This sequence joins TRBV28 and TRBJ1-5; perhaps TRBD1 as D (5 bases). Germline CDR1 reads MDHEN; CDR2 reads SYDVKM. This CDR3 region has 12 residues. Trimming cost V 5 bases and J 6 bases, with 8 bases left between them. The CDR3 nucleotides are TGTGCCAGCAGTCAGGGATTTCAGCCCCAGCATTTT. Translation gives CASSQGFQPQHF.

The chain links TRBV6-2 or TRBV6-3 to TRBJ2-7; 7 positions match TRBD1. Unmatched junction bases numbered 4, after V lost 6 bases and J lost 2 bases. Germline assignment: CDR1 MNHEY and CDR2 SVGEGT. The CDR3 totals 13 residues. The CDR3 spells CASRLGQAYEQYF. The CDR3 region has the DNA TGTGCCAGCAGACTCGGACAGGCCTACGAGCAGTACTTC.